Following are 10 T cell receptor beta chains from one sample sequenced in a study of T cells in Graves' hyperthyroidism and ophthalmopathy. Regions amplified from RNA transcripts were the TCR beta CDR3 regions. Carried out on the TCR CDR3, a first-round RT-PCR used the HTBI primer set. TCRdb itself ran the multiplex PCR reads through MiXCR, one entry per CDR3 protein. Altogether roughly 290,000 distinct CDR3 sequences are present, 15% to 20% being singletons, with the ten largest covering over 50%. Sequencing used blood. The receptor set was obtained from a woman aged 55-75 years with Graves' ophthalmopathy.

As regards this clonotype: A much larger clone differs by one base, so this may be a read error. V and J are TRBV29-1 and TRBJ2-7; 10 bases map to TRBD1. This CDR3 region has 16 residues. CDR1 and CDR2 from the germline V gene are SQVTM and ANQGSEA. DNA of the CDR3: TGCGGCGTTCTCCCTGGACCGGGACAGGGGCGATACGAGCAGTACTTC. It is translated as CGVLPGPGQGRYEQYF.

The chain recombines TRBV29-1 with TRBJ2-7; 8 bases are a match to TRBD2. From germline, CDR1 is SQVTM and CDR2 ANQGSEA. The CDR3 is made up of 15 amino acids. V lost 7 bases, J lost 2 bases, and 13 bases stayed unmatched. CDR3 DNA sequence: TGCAGCGCCACCGGGGGAACTAGCGGAACCTACGAGCAGTACTTC. Its protein product is CSATGGTSGTYEQYF.

The V call is TRBV20-1, the J call TRBJ2-3, with TRBD2 identical over 7 bases. The CDR3 has 14 amino acids. V dropped 4 bases and J dropped 0; count of bases not matched to a gene: 4. Germline values: CDR1 DFQATT, CDR2 SNEGSKA (reference sequence). This chain's CDR3 is CSANGGGSTDTQYF. The CDR3 bases are TGCAGTGCTAACGGCGGGGGTAGCACAGATACGCAGTATTTT.

CDR3 loop: CAISDHFGAESYGYTF. CDR3 nucleotides: TGTGCCATCAGTGACCATTTTGGGGCAGAATCCTATGGCTACACCTTC. This chain joins TRBV10-3 and TRBJ1-2, with D perhaps matching TRBD1 (5 bases). Trimming removed 3 bases at V and 4 bases at J, with 18 bases between. The germline V gene encodes CDR1 ENHRY and CDR2 SYGVKD. The CDR3 is 16 amino acids.

This clonotype appeared once. This rearrangement joins TRBV18 to TRBJ2-7; the match to TRBD1 covers 9 bases. This CDR3 has 15 residues. CDR1 and CDR2 (germline): KGHSH, LQKENI. V dropped 2 bases and J dropped 2; count of bases not matched to a gene: 4. CDR3 DNA sequence: TGTGCCAGCTCACCATCGGGACAGGGTACCTACGAGCAGTACTTC. Its protein product is CASSPSGQGTYEQYF.

In this sample, this clonotype turned up many times. This sequence joins TRBV7-9 and TRBJ2-3, with 15 bases that match TRBD2. Germline V CDR1 and CDR2: SEHNR, FQNEAQ (reference sequence). The CDR3 contains 16 residues. V dropped 5 bases and J dropped 7; count of bases not matched to a gene: 7. CDR3 sequence reads: CASSARGLAGGYTQYF. In DNA form, the CDR3 reads TGTGCCAGCAGCGCGCGGGGACTAGCGGGGGGCTATACGCAGTATTTT. The variable domain in full, completed from reference TRBV7-9 and TRBJ2-3, reads DTGVSQNPRHKITKRGQNVTFRCDPISEHNRLYWYRQTLGQGPEFLTYFQNEAQLEKSRLLSDRFSAERPKGSFSTLEIQRTEQGDSAMYLCASSARGLAGGYTQYFGPGTRLTVL.

This clonotype was seen at least ten times. V is TRBV12-3 or TRBV12-4 and J is TRBJ2-7; D may be TRBD1 (5 bases). The CDR3 spans 12 residues. Trimming took off 6 bases at V and 4 bases at J, with 10 bases between the two ends. CDR3 sequence: CASSSREYEQYF. The CDR3 DNA sequence: TGTGCCAGCAGCTCCAGGGAATACGAGCAGTACTTC.

This clonotype was seen ten or more times. The chain uses TRBV24-1 and TRBJ2-2, with D maybe TRBD2 (5 bases). The CDR3 totals 14 residues. The V gene's germline CDR1 is KGHDR and CDR2 SFDVKD. Trimming removed 9 bases at V and 6 bases at J, with 16 bases between. The CDR3 protein is CATGRGRAPGELFF. The CDR3, as DNA: TGTGCCACCGGCCGGGGTAGGGCCCCCGGGGAGCTGTTTTTT.

This clonotype has at least ten counts. The V call is TRBV28, the J call TRBJ2-7; D is possibly TRBD1 (5 bases). The CDR3 consists of 12 residues. The germline V and J ends were trimmed by 5 bases and 4 bases, with 9 bases remaining between them. CDR1 MDHEN and CDR2 SYDVKM come from the germline V gene. CDR3 protein: CASSPRQYEQYF. The CDR3 nucleotides read TGTGCCAGCAGTCCGCGACAGTACGAGCAGTACTTC.

This clonotype was picked up many times. This chain links TRBV18 with TRBJ1-2, with 7 bases aligning to TRBD1. J gave up 6 bases and V 1 base, and 5 bases lay outside the gene matches. The CDR3 sequence is 14 residues long. Germline V gene lookup returns CDR1 KGHSH and CDR2 LQKENI. This CDR3 reads CASSPRTTGDGYTF. CDR3 DNA sequence: TGTGCCAGCTCACCACGCACCACAGGGGATGGCTACACCTTC.